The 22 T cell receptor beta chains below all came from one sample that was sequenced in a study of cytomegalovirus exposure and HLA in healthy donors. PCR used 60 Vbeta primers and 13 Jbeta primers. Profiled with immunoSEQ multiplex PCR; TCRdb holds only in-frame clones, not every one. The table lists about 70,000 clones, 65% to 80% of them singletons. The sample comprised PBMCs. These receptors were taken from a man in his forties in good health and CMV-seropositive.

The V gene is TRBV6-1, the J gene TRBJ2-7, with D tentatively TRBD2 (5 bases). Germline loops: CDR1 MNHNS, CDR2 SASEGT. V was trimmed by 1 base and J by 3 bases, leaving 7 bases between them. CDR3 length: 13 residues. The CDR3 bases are TGTGCCAGCAGTGAAGACGGGGTCTACGAGCAGTACTTC. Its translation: CASSEDGVYEQYF.

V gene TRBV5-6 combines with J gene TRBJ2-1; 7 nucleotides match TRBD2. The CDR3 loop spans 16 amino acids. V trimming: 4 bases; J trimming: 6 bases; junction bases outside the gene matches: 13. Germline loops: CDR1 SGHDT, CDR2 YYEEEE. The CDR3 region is CASSPEGASGRNEQFF. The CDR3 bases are TGTGCCAGCAGCCCGGAGGGCGCTAGCGGTCGCAATGAGCAGTTCTTC.

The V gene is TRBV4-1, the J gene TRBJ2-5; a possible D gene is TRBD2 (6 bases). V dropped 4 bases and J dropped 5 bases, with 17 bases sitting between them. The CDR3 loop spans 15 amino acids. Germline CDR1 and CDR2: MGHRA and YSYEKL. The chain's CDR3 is CASSPGSVSGETQYF. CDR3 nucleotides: TGCGCCAGCAGCCCCGGGAGCGTGTCAGGGGAGACCCAGTACTTC.

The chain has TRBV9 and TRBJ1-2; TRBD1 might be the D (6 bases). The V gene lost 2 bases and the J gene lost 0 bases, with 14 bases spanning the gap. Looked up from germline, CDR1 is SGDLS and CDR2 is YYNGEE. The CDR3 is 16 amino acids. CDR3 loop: CASSVSTGPTNYGYTF. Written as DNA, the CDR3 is TGTGCCAGCAGCGTGTCAACAGGGCCTACTAACTATGGCTACACCTTC.

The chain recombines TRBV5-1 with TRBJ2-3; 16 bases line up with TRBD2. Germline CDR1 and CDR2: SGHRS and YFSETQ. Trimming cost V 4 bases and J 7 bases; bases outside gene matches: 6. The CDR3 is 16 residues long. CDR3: CASSRGLAGGGNTQYF. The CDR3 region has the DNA TGCGCCAGCAGCAGGGGACTAGCGGGGGGGGGAAATACGCAGTATTTT.

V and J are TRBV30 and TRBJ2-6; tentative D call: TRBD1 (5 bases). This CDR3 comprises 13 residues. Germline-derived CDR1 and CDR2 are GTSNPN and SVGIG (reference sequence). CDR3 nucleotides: TGTGCTCAAGGGGATCCTGGGGCCAACGTCCTGACTTTC. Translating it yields CAQGDPGANVLTF.

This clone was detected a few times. This CDR3 is CASSKQGGRHNSPLHF. The CDR3 region has the DNA TGTGCCAGCAGTAAACAGGGTGGGAGACATAATTCACCCCTCCACTTT. This chain joins TRBV4-2 and TRBJ1-6, with D perhaps TRBD1 (6 bases). V was clipped by 6 bases and J by 5 bases, with 17 bases between them. The germline V gene encodes CDR1 LGHNA and CDR2 YNFKEQ. The CDR3 has 16 amino acids.

For the CDR3, the DNA is TGTGCCAGCAGCTCCCCCCCCTTCTCCGAGCAGTACTTC. This codes for CASSSPPFSEQYF. The J gene is TRBJ2-5, the V gene TRBV9; the D is unclear. The J call is uncertain, as TRBJ2-7 better fits the DNA end. CDR1 SGDLS and CDR2 YYNGEE come from the germline V gene. The CDR3 is made up of 13 amino acids.

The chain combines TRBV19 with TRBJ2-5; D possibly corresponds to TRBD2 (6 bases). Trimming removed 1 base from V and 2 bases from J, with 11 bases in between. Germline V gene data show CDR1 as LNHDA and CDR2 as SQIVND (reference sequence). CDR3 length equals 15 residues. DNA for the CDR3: TGTGCCAGTAGTATAGGGGGAGGCCTACAAGAGACCCAGTACTTC. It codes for CASSIGGGLQETQYF.

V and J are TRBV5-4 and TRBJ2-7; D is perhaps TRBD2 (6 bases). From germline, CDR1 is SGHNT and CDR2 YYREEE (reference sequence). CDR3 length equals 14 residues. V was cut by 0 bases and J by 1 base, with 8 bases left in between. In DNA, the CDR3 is TGTGCCAGCAGCTTGGGCGGAGGGTCCTACGAGCAGTACTTC. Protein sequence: CASSLGGGSYEQYF.

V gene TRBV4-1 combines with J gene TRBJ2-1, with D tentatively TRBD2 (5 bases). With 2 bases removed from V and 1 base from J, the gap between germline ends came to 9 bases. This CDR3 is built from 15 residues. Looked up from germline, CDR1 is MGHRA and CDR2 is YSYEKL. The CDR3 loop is CASSQWSGSYNEQFF. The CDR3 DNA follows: TGCGCCAGCAGCCAATGGTCGGGGTCCTACAATGAGCAGTTCTTC.

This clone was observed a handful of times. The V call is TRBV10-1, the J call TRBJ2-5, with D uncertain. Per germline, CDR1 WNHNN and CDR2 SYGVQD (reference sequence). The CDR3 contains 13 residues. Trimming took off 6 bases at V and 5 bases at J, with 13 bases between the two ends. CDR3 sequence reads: CASRESPVETQYF. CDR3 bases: TGCGCCAGCAGAGAATCTCCGGTGGAGACCCAGTACTTC.

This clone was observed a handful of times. Written as DNA, the CDR3 is TGTGCCAGCAGCTTAGAAACGACAGGATTCTCTTATGGCTACACCTTC. This translates into CASSLETTGFSYGYTF. The V gene is TRBV7-9, the J gene TRBJ1-2, with D possibly matching TRBD1 (6 bases). This CDR3 is built from 16 residues. CDR1 and CDR2 from the germline V gene are SEHNR and FQNEAQ (reference sequence). V shed 1 base and J shed 5 bases, with 17 bases lying between them.

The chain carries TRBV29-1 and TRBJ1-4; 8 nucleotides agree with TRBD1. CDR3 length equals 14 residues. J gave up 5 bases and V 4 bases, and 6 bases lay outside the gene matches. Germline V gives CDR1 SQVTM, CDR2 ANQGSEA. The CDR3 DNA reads TGCAGCGTTGGCCGACAGGGGAGGAATGAAAAACTGTTTTTT. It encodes CSVGRQGRNEKLFF.

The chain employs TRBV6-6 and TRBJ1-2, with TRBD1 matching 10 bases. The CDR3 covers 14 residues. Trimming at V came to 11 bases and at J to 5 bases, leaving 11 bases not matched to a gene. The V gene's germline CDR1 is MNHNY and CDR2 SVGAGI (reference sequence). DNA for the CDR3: TGTGCCGGCGTAAGGACAGGGGGAGGGTATGGCTACACCTTC. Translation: CAGVRTGGGYGYTF.

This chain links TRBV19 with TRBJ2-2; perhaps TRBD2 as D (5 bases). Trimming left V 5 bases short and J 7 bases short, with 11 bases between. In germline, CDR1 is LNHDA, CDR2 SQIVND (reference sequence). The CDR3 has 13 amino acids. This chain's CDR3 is CASSRGIGGELFF. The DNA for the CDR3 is TGTGCCAGTAGTCGGGGAATCGGCGGGGAGCTGTTTTTT.

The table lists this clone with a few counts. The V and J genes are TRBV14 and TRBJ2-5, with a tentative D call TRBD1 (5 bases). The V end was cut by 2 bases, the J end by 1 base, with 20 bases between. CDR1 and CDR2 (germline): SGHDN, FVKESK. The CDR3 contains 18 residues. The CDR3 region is CASSQHPIFNQGQETQYF. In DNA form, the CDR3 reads TGTGCCAGCAGCCAACATCCGATCTTTAATCAGGGCCAAGAGACCCAGTACTTC. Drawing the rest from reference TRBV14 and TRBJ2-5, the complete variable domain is EAGVTQFPSHSVIEKGQTVTLRCDPISGHDNLYWYRRVMGKEIKFLLHFVKESKQDESGMPNNRFLAERTGGTYSTLKVQPAELEDSGVYFCASSQHPIFNQGQETQYFGPGTRLLVL.

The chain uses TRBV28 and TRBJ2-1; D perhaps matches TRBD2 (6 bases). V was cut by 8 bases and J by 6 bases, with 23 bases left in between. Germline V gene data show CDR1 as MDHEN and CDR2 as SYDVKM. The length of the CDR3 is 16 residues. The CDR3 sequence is CASVSSPGTHFNEQFF. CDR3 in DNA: TGTGCCAGCGTTTCGTCCCCCGGGACTCACTTCAATGAGCAGTTCTTC.

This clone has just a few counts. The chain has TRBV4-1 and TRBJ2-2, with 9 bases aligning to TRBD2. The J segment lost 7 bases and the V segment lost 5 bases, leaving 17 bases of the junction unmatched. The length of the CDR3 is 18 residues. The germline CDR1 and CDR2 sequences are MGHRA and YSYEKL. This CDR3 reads CASSLEVGVSGSIGELFF. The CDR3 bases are TGCGCCAGCAGCTTAGAGGTCGGTGTTAGCGGGAGCATCGGGGAGCTGTTTTTT.

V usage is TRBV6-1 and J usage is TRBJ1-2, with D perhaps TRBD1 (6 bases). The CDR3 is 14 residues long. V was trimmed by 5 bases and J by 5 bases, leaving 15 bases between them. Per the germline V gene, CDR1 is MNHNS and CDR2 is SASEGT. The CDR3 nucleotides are TGTGCCAGCAGTATCAGGGGAGGGGGTTATGGCTACACCTTC. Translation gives CASSIRGGGYGYTF.

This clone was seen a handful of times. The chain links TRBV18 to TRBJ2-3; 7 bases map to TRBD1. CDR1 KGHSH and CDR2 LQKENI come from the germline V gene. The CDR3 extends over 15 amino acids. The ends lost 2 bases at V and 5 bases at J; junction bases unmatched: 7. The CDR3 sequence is CASSPLTGIGDTQYF. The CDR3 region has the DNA TGTGCCAGCTCACCATTGACAGGGATAGGAGATACGCAGTATTTT.

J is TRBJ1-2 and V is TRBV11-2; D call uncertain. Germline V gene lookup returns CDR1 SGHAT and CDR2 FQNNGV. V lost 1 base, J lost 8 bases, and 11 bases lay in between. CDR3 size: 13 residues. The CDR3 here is CASSLGGMEGYTF. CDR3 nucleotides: TGTGCCAGCAGCTTAGGAGGAATGGAGGGCTACACCTTC. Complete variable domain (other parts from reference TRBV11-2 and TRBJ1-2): EAGVAQSPRYKIIEKRQSVAFWCNPISGHATLYWYQQILGQGPKLLIQFQNNGVVDDSQLPKDRFSAERLKGVDSTLKIQPAKLEDSAVYLCASSLGGMEGYTFGSGTRLTVV.